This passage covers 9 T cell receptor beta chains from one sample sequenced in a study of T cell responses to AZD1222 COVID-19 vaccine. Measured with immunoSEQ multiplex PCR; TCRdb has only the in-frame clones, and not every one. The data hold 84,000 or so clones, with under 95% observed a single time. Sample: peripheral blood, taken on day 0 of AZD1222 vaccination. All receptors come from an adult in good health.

CDR3 amino acids: CASSDPLEELNTEAFF. The CDR3 coding sequence is TGTGCCAGCAGTGACCCACTAGAGGAATTGAACACTGAAGCTTTCTTT. The chain combines TRBV6-1 with TRBJ1-1; no definite D call. The CDR3 runs 16 residues. CDR1 and CDR2 from the germline V gene are MNHNS and SASEGT. The V and J ends lost 3 bases and 0 bases respectively, with 14 bases between them.

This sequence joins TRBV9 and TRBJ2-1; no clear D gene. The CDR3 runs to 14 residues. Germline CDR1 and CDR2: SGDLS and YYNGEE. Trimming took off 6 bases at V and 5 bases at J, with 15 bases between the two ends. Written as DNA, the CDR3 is TGTGCCAGCAATCCGCTAGGTATGGACAATGAGCAGTTCTTC. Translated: CASNPLGMDNEQFF.

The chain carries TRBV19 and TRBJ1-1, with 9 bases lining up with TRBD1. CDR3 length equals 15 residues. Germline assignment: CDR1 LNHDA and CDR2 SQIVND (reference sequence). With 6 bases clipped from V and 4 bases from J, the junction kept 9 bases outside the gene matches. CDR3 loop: CASSPIGTGSTEAFF. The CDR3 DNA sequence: TGTGCCAGTAGCCCTATAGGGACAGGGAGCACTGAAGCTTTCTTT.

CDR3 sequence reads: CASNGGQGVSGQHF. The CDR3 DNA follows: TGTGCCAGCAACGGGGGACAGGGGGTTTCGGGCCAGCATTTT. The V call is TRBV28, the J call TRBJ1-5, with 11 bases fitting TRBD1. Germline V gene sequence: CDR1 MDHEN, CDR2 SYDVKM. V shed 7 bases and J 12 bases; nucleotides not matched to a gene: 11. CDR3 length equals 14 residues.

In DNA, the CDR3 is TGCGCCAGCAGCTTGGATTTGGGGGCATACTACGAGCAGTACTTC. This translates into CASSLDLGAYYEQYF. The J gene is TRBJ2-7, the V gene TRBV5-1, with D possibly TRBD1 on 6 matching bases. The CDR3 length is 15 residues. With 0 bases removed from V and 3 bases from J, the gap between germline ends came to 13 bases. From germline, CDR1 is SGHRS and CDR2 YFSETQ.

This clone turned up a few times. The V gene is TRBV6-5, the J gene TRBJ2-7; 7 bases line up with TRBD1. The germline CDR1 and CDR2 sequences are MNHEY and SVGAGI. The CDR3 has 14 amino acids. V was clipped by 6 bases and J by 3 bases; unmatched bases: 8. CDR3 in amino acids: CASSLGTEFYEQYF. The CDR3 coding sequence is TGTGCCAGCAGCCTCGGGACAGAGTTCTACGAGCAGTACTTC.

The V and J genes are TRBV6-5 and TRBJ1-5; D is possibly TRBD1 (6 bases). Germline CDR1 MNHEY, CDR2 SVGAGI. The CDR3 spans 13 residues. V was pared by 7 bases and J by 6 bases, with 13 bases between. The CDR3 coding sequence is TGTGCCAGCAAAGGAGGGGGGGGTCAGCCCCAGCATTTT. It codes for CASKGGGGQPQHF.

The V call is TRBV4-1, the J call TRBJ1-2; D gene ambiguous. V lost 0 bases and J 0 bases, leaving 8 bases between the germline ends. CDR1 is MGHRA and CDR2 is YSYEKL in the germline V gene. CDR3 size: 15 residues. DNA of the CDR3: TGCGCCAGCAGCCAAGAGGCCAAAGCTAACTATGGCTACACCTTC. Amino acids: CASSQEAKANYGYTF.

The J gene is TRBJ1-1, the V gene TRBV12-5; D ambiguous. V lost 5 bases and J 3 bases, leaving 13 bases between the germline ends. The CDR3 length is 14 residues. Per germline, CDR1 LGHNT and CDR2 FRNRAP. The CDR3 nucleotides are TGTGCTAGTGGTCGCACTCAGGACTACACTGAAGCTTTCTTT. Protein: CASGRTQDYTEAFF.